The 13 T cell receptor beta chains presented below share a single source sample, sequenced in a study of T cell changes during pregnancy in multiple sclerosis. The protocol was immunoSEQ multiplex PCR, while the TCRdb copy is restricted to in-frame clones and leaves out a portion. The data contain 79,000 or so clones, 88% of them singletons. Source: peripheral blood, taken before pregnancy. The origin of the receptors is a female donor with multiple sclerosis, enrolled in a pregnancy study.

The rearrangement uses TRBV19 and TRBJ1-4, with 10 bases lining up with TRBD1. This CDR3 has 15 amino acids. Per the germline V gene, CDR1 is LNHDA and CDR2 is SQIVND (reference sequence). With V trimmed by 3 bases and J by 6 bases, 4 bases remained unmatched. CDR3 sequence reads: CASSMFGQGDEKLFF. The CDR3 DNA is TGTGCCAGTAGTATGTTCGGACAGGGGGATGAAAAACTGTTTTTT. Based on the CDR3 plus reference TRBV19 and TRBJ1-4, the full variable domain is DGGITQSPKYLFRKEGQNVTLSCEQNLNHDAMYWYRQDPGQGLRLIYYSQIVNDFQKGDIAEGYSVSREKKESFPLTVTSAQKNPTAFYLCASSMFGQGDEKLFFGSGTQLSVL.

The chain recombines TRBV6-1 with TRBJ2-2; perhaps TRBD2 as D (6 bases). This CDR3 comprises 17 residues. The V end lost 0 bases, the J end lost 6 bases, and 17 bases lay between the germline ends. The V gene's germline CDR1 is MNHNS and CDR2 SASEGT. CDR3 DNA: TGTGCCAGCAGTGAAGCGCGGGGTGTCATGGGGTCCGGGGAGCTGTTTTTT. Translated, it gives CASSEARGVMGSGELFF.

The chain's CDR3 is CASSTGLAGVHEQYF. Here the CDR3 DNA reads TGTGCCAGCAGCACCGGGCTAGCGGGAGTACACGAGCAGTACTTC. The V gene is TRBV7-9, the J gene TRBJ2-7, with TRBD2 matching 10 bases. Germline CDR1 is SEHNR and CDR2 is FQNEAQ (reference sequence). The CDR3 has 15 residues. Trimming took 5 bases from V and 5 from J; bases not matched to a gene: 9.

The V and J genes are TRBV5-6 and TRBJ1-4, with TRBD1 matching over 7 bases. CDR1 is SGHDT and CDR2 is YYEEEE in the germline V gene. The length of the CDR3 is 17 residues. J lost 6 bases, V lost 0 bases, and 11 bases had no gene match. This CDR3 reads CASSLGWTGWNHEKLFF. CDR3 sequence (DNA): TGTGCCAGCAGCTTGGGATGGACAGGCTGGAATCATGAAAAACTGTTTTTT.

This clone showed up just once. The chain recombines TRBV29-1 with TRBJ1-3; the D is unclear. Germline CDR1 and CDR2: SQVTM and ANQGSEA. The CDR3 loop spans 15 amino acids. Between the trimmed V and J ends, which lost 6 bases and 0 bases, there was a span of 15 bases. The CDR3 reads CSVEVLMLSGNTIYF. In nucleotides, the CDR3 is TGCAGCGTAGAGGTCCTAATGCTCTCTGGAAACACCATATATTTT.

J is TRBJ1-2 and V is TRBV7-9; 8 bases are a match to TRBD1. The CDR3 is 17 residues long. Germline values: CDR1 SEHNR, CDR2 FQNEAQ (reference sequence). Trimming took 5 bases from V and 6 from J; bases not matched to a gene: 17. The CDR3 region is CASSPRDRSYLTDGYTF. The CDR3 nucleotides read TGTGCCAGCAGCCCGCGGGACAGGTCCTATCTTACCGATGGCTACACCTTC.

The rearrangement uses TRBV19 and TRBJ2-5; 10 bases align to TRBD1. Germline V CDR1 and CDR2: LNHDA, SQIVND (reference sequence). The CDR3 loop spans 14 amino acids. V lost 7 bases, J lost 3 bases, and 5 bases stayed unmatched. In DNA, the CDR3 is TGTGCCAGTACCAAGGGACAGGGGAAAGAGACCCAGTACTTC. This gives the protein CASTKGQGKETQYF.

The genes are TRBV5-1 and TRBJ2-7; TRBD1 aligns across 11 bases. J was trimmed by 1 base and V by 5 bases; bases with no gene match: 2. Germline CDR1 SGHRS, CDR2 YFSETQ. The length of the CDR3 is 14 residues. The CDR3 loop reads CASRGTGGSYEQYF. The CDR3 bases are TGCGCCAGCAGAGGGACAGGGGGATCCTACGAGCAGTACTTC.

The CDR3 spells CASSLIGTARNYEQYF. Here the CDR3 DNA reads TGTGCCAGCAGTTTGATAGGGACAGCCAGAAACTACGAGCAGTACTTC. The chain employs TRBV27 and TRBJ2-7; 7 positions match TRBD1. The CDR3 sequence is 16 residues long. V lost 3 bases, J lost 3 bases, and 11 bases stayed unmatched. Germline values: CDR1 MNHEY, CDR2 SMNVEV (reference sequence).

J is TRBJ2-7 and V is TRBV5-1; 9 bases match TRBD1. The CDR3 has 14 residues. Trimming cost V 2 bases and J 6 bases; bases outside gene matches: 6. Germline V gene data show CDR1 as SGHRS and CDR2 as YFSETQ. This CDR3 is CASSFGTGLSEQYF. CDR3 DNA: TGCGCCAGCAGCTTCGGGACAGGGCTCTCCGAGCAGTACTTC.

V is TRBV30 and J is TRBJ1-1, with TRBD1 matching over 7 bases. The CDR3 is 13 residues long. After removal of 6 bases from V and 1 base from J, the junction contained 5 bases not matched to a gene. Germline CDR1 reads GTSNPN; CDR2 reads SVGIG (reference sequence). CDR3 sequence (DNA): TGTGCCTGTGACAGGGCTACGAACACTGAAGCTTTCTTT. This gives the protein CACDRATNTEAFF.

The V call is TRBV9, the J call TRBJ2-7; TRBD2 agrees at 9 bases. V gave up 1 base and J gave up 0 bases; unmatched junction bases: 5. CDR3 length: 16 amino acids. CDR1 and CDR2 from the germline V gene are SGDLS and YYNGEE. CDR3 region: CASSVRERGASYEQYF. In DNA form, the CDR3 reads TGTGCCAGCAGCGTAAGAGAGCGGGGGGCCTCCTACGAGCAGTACTTC.

The chain joins TRBV13 to TRBJ2-5; 10 nucleotides align to TRBD1. The V gene's germline CDR1 is PRHDT and CDR2 FYEKMQ (reference sequence). V lost 5 bases to trimming and J lost 5 bases; unmatched junction nucleotides: 11. This CDR3 is built from 16 residues. CDR3: CASSPTGTGVAETQYF. In nucleotides, the CDR3 is TGTGCCAGCAGCCCAACCGGGACAGGGGTGGCGGAGACCCAGTACTTC.